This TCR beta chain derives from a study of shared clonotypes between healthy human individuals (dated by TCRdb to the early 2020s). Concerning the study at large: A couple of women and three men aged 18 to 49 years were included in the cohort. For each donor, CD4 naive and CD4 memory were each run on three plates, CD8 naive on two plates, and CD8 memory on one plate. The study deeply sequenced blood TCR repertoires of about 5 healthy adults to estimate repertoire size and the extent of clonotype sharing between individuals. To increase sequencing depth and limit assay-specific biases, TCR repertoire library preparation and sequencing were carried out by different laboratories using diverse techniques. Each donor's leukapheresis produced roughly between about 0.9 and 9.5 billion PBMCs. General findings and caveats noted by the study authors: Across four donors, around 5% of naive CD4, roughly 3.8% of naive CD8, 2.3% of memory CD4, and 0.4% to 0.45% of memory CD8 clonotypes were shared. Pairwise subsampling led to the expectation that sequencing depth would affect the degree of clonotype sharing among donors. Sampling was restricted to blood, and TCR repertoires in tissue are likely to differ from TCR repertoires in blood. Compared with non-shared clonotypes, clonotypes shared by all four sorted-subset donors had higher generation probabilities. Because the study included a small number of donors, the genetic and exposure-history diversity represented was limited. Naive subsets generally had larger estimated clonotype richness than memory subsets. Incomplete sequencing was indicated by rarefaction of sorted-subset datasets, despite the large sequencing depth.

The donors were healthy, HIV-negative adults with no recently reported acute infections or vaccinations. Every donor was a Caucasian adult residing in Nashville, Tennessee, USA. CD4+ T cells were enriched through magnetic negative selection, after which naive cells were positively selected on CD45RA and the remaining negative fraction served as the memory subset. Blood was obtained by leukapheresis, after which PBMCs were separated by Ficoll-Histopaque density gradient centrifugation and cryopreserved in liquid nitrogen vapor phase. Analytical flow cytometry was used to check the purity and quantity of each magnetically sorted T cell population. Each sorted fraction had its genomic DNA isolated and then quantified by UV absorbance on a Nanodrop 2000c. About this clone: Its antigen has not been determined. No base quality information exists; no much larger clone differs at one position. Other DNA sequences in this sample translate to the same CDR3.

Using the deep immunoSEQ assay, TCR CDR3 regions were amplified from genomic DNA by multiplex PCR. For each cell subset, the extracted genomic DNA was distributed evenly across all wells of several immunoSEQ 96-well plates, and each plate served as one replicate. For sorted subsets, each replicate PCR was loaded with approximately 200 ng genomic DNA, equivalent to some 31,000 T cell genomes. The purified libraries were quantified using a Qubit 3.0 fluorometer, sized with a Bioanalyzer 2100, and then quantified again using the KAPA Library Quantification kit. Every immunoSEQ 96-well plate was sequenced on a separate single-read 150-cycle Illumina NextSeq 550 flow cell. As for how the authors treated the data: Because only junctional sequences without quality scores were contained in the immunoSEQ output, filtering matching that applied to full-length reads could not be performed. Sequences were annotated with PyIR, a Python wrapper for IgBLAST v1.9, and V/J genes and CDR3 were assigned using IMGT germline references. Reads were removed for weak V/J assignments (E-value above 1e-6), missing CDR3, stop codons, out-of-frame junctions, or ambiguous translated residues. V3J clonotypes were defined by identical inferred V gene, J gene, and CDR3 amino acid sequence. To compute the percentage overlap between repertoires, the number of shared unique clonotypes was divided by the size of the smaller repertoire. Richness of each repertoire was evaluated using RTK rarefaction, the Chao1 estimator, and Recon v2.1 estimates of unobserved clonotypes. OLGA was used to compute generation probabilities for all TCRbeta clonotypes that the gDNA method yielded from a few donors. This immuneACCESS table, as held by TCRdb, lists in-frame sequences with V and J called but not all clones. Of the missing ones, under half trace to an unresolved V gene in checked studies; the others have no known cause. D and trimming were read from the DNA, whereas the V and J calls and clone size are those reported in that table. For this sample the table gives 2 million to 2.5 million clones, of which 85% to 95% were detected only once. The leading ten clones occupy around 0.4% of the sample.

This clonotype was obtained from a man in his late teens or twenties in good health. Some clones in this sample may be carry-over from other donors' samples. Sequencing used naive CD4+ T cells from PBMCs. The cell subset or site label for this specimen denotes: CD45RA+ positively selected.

The DNA reads as follows: TGCGCCAGCAGCCTGCCCAGGGGGGACACTGAAGCTTTCTTT. Translation gives CASSLPRGDTEAFF. Recombination joined TRBV5-1 with TRBJ1-1, with TRBD1 matching 7 junction bases. The CDR3 goes from the cysteine to the phenylalanine over 14 residues. Just the 42-base CDR3 DNA is kept, in frame starting at base 1. In the germline V gene, CDR1 corresponds to SGHRS and CDR2 to YFSETQ. Germline trimming: 4 bases from V, 3 bases from J; junction bases outside gene matches: 6.